One sample yielded the 21 T cell receptor beta chains listed below, sequenced in a study of cytomegalovirus exposure and HLA in healthy donors. PCR involved 60 Vbeta and 13 Jbeta primers. Sequencing was performed with immunoSEQ multiplex PCR; in TCRdb, only in-frame clones are kept and a portion is missing. The data show some 100,000 clones, more than 65% seen once. The sample was PBMCs. These TCRs come from a woman aged 18 to 35 in good health and CMV-seropositive.

This chain uses TRBV10-1 with TRBJ2-3; 12 bases map to TRBD2. V trimming: 6 bases; J trimming: 4 bases; junction bases outside the gene matches: 11. Germline lookup yields CDR1 WNHNN and CDR2 SYGVQD (reference sequence). This CDR3 comprises 17 residues. The CDR3 sequence: CASSPRLAGAKADTQYF. DNA of the CDR3: TGCGCCAGCAGCCCACGACTAGCGGGAGCAAAGGCAGATACGCAGTATTTT.

The sample holds a few counts of this clone. The chain uses TRBV5-1 and TRBJ2-7, with 8 nucleotides matching TRBD2. The V and J ends lost 5 bases and 4 bases, in that order; junction bases with no gene match: 11. The germline V gene encodes CDR1 SGHRS and CDR2 YFSETQ. The CDR3 length is 15 residues. CDR3 protein: CASSQTGGNPYEQYF. The CDR3 nucleotides read TGCGCCAGCAGTCAAACGGGGGGGAACCCTTACGAGCAGTACTTC.

The J gene is TRBJ2-1, the V gene TRBV9; possible D gene TRBD2, 6 bases. The CDR3 runs 15 residues. V was pared by 0 bases and J by 6 bases, with 13 bases between. Looked up from germline, CDR1 is SGDLS and CDR2 is YYNGEE. The CDR3 here is CASSVVGRDSNEQFF. The DNA of the CDR3 is TGTGCCAGCAGCGTAGTGGGGCGGGACTCCAATGAGCAGTTCTTC.

The V call is TRBV18, the J call TRBJ2-4; tentatively, D is TRBD1 (6 bases). Germline CDR1 is KGHSH and CDR2 is LQKENI. V shed 2 bases and J shed 6 bases, with 14 bases lying between them. This CDR3 is built from 15 residues. The CDR3 DNA reads TGTGCCAGCTCACCAGGAGTGGGGGCGGTAAACATTCAGTACTTC. It translates to CASSPGVGAVNIQYF.

The V and J genes are TRBV19 and TRBJ2-1, with TRBD1 matching 9 bases. V gave up 1 base and J gave up 3 bases; unmatched junction bases: 4. Germline CDR1 and CDR2: LNHDA and SQIVND (reference sequence). There are 16 residues in the CDR3. CDR3 sequence (DNA): TGTGCCAGTAGTATAGGGGGGACAGGGATCTACAATGAGCAGTTCTTC. It translates to CASSIGGTGIYNEQFF.

The chain is built from TRBV19 and TRBJ2-6; 10 bases are a match to TRBD1. This CDR3 has 17 residues. V shed 3 bases and J 2 bases; nucleotides not matched to a gene: 4. Germline V CDR1 and CDR2: LNHDA, SQIVND (reference sequence). The CDR3 loop is CASSIRDRGAGANVLTF. The CDR3 DNA follows: TGTGCCAGTAGTATCCGGGACAGGGGAGCTGGGGCCAACGTCCTGACTTTC.

This chain connects TRBV28 to TRBJ1-5; D is ambiguous. Trimming pared 7 bases from V and 2 bases from J, leaving 12 bases between. The CDR3 has 14 residues. The germline CDR1 and CDR2 sequences are MDHEN and SYDVKM. The CDR3 sequence: CASNVAGGNQPQHF. The CDR3 DNA reads TGTGCCAGCAACGTTGCCGGGGGCAATCAGCCCCAGCATTTT.

V gene TRBV15 combines with J gene TRBJ2-5; D is unresolved. The end of the DNA aligns better with TRBJ2-7, so the J call may be wrong. Germline V lookup: CDR1 LNHNV, CDR2 YYDKDF (reference sequence). The CDR3 is 13 amino acids. The CDR3 sequence: CATSTSPVYEQYF. Written as DNA, the CDR3 is TGTGCCACCAGCACGAGCCCCGTGTACGAGCAGTACTTC.

J is TRBJ2-3 and V is TRBV10-3; TRBD2 aligns across 12 bases. There are 15 residues in the CDR3. Germline V gene lookup returns CDR1 ENHRY and CDR2 SYGVKD. The junction had 3 bases not matched to a gene; V was cut back by 6 bases and J by 2 bases. This CDR3 is CAIRRLAGATDTQYF. The CDR3 DNA sequence: TGTGCCATCAGAAGACTAGCGGGAGCCACAGATACGCAGTATTTT.

This clone has just a few counts. The chain links TRBV2 to TRBJ2-2; D is possibly TRBD2 (6 bases). The CDR3 spans 12 residues. Trimming shortened V by 10 bases and J by 8 bases, and 14 bases separated the two germline ends. Germline values: CDR1 SNHLY, CDR2 FYNNEI. The CDR3 DNA sequence: TGTGCCACAGACGTAAGCGGGGGGGAGCTGTTTTTT. Its translation: CATDVSGGELFF.

The gene calls are TRBV4-3 and TRBJ2-1; TRBD2 is a possible D gene (7 bases). The V end was cut by 5 bases, the J end by 3 bases, with 11 bases between. The CDR3 contains 14 residues. Germline values: CDR1 LGHNA, CDR2 YSLEER. The CDR3 nucleotides are TGCGCCAGCAGCGAGAGGGGGGGCTACAATGAGCAGTTCTTC. Its protein product is CASSERGGYNEQFF.

The J gene is TRBJ1-1, the V gene TRBV14; D gene ambiguous. This CDR3 region has 13 residues. Germline V lookup: CDR1 SGHDN, CDR2 FVKESK. The V and J ends lost 4 bases and 3 bases respectively, with 9 bases between them. Here the CDR3 reads CASSPQRDTEAFF. CDR3 sequence (DNA): TGTGCCAGCAGCCCACAACGGGACACTGAAGCTTTCTTT.

The chain uses TRBV7-3 and TRBJ2-1; D perhaps matches TRBD2 (6 bases). The CDR3 runs 13 residues. The V gene's germline CDR1 is SGHTA and CDR2 FQGTGA. Trimming removed 2 bases at V and 6 bases at J, with 8 bases between. The CDR3: CASSLQLANEQFF. CDR3 coding DNA: TGTGCCAGCAGCTTACAACTAGCCAATGAGCAGTTCTTC.

This clone was detected a few times. The CDR3 protein is CASSLLYRSTNEKLFF. The DNA for the CDR3 is TGTGCCAGCAGTTTATTGTACAGATCAACTAATGAAAAACTGTTTTTT. The chain carries TRBV27 and TRBJ1-4; the D is unclear. The CDR3 runs 16 residues. Germline V lookup: CDR1 MNHEY, CDR2 SMNVEV (reference sequence). The V gene lost 1 base and the J gene lost 0 bases, with 9 bases spanning the gap.

The V call is TRBV30, the J call TRBJ2-1; a weak D match, TRBD2 (5 bases). Germline V gene sequence: CDR1 GTSNPN, CDR2 SVGIG (reference sequence). The CDR3 is made up of 12 amino acids. V was clipped by 8 bases and J by 10 bases, with 18 bases between them. CDR3 in DNA: TGTGCCATCTCCGGTGGCGGGCCCGAGCAGTTCTTC. Encoded protein: CAISGGGPEQFF.

V gene TRBV6-6 combines with J gene TRBJ2-1; possible D gene TRBD2, 6 bases. V was trimmed by 7 bases and J by 3 bases, leaving 16 bases between them. Germline V gene sequence: CDR1 MNHNY, CDR2 SVGAGI (reference sequence). The CDR3 is 15 amino acids. The CDR3 region is CASNPEGGSYNEQFF. CDR3 in DNA: TGTGCCAGCAACCCGGAGGGAGGAAGCTACAATGAGCAGTTCTTC.

The chain has TRBV7-2 and TRBJ2-1; TRBD2 aligns across 10 bases. Germline V gene sequence: CDR1 SGHTA, CDR2 FQGNSA. This CDR3 region has 15 residues. V lost 1 base, J lost 5 bases, and 2 bases stayed unmatched. In DNA form, the CDR3 reads TGTGCCAGCAGCTTAGTAGGACTAGCGGACAATGAGCAGTTCTTC. Translated: CASSLVGLADNEQFF.

The chain recombines TRBV9 with TRBJ2-5, with 10 bases identical to TRBD2. This CDR3 has 16 amino acids. Germline V gene sequence: CDR1 SGDLS, CDR2 YYNGEE. Trimming cost V 0 bases and J 2 bases; bases outside gene matches: 4. This CDR3 is CASSVAGLAAQETQYF. The CDR3 DNA sequence: TGTGCCAGCAGCGTAGCAGGACTAGCGGCTCAAGAGACCCAGTACTTC.

CDR3 bases: TGTGCCAGTAGGCCCGGGACTAGCGTCTCCTACGAGCAGTACTTC. Protein: CASRPGTSVSYEQYF. V is TRBV19 and J is TRBJ2-7; 10 bases agree with TRBD2. Per the germline V gene, CDR1 is LNHDA and CDR2 is SQIVND (reference sequence). The CDR3 loop spans 15 amino acids. With V trimmed by 6 bases and J by 0 bases, 5 bases remained unmatched.

The genes are TRBV28 and TRBJ2-7; 11 bases line up with TRBD2. V trimming: 5 bases; J trimming: 1 base; junction bases outside the gene matches: 4. Per the germline V gene, CDR1 is MDHEN and CDR2 is SYDVKM. The CDR3 runs 15 residues. For the CDR3, the DNA is TGTGCCAGCAGTGAACTAGCGGGAGAGTCCTACGAGCAGTACTTC. Its translation is CASSELAGESYEQYF.

V gene TRBV29-1 combines with J gene TRBJ2-7; 9 bases map to TRBD2. Trimming cost V 7 bases and J 3 bases; bases outside gene matches: 13. Per germline, CDR1 SQVTM and CDR2 ANQGSEA. CDR3 length: 15 residues. CDR3 sequence: CSAGSPSGKNYEQYF. CDR3 nucleotides: TGCAGCGCTGGGAGCCCTAGCGGGAAGAACTACGAGCAGTACTTC.